Given below is one T cell receptor beta chain in context. Other DNA sequences in this sample translate to the same CDR3. Data came from immunoSEQ multiplex PCR; TCRdb stores just in-frame clones and leaves some out. The profile covers some 2,400,000 clones, with 90% to 96% appearing a single time and 0.1% to 0.15% taken by the ten largest. This sample is drawn from a study of shared clonotypes between healthy human individuals. Whole-study context: Plates per donor: three CD4 naive, three CD4 memory, two CD8 naive, one CD8 memory.

Germline CDR1 is MNHNS and CDR2 is SASEGT. With V trimmed by 6 bases and J by 5 bases, 0 bases remained unmatched. The CDR3 is 13 amino acids. This TCR derives from a man between 18 and 35 years old in good health. V and J are TRBV6-1 and TRBJ2-5; the match to TRBD2 covers 13 bases. Sequencing was done on a sample of naive CD4+ T cells sorted from blood. The subset denotes: CD45RA+ positively selected. The CDR3 coding sequence is TGTGCCAGCAGACTAGCGGGGGGGGAGACCCAGTACTTC. Protein: CASRLAGGETQYF.